The clone carrying this T cell receptor beta chain was found a few times. Trimming removed 7 bases from V and 6 bases from J; junction bases left unmatched: 11. The CDR3 spans 14 residues. CDR1 is MNHEY and CDR2 is SVGEGT in the germline V gene. MiXCR was run by TCRdb on the RT-PCR reads, yielding one entry per CDR3 protein. The table lists more than 600,000 distinct CDR3 sequences, more than 13% of them singletons. Sequenced material: memory CD4+ T cells from blood. The sequence was collected from a female donor in good health, serving as a healthy control. The rearrangement uses TRBV6-2 or TRBV6-3 and TRBJ1-2; 7 bases agree with TRBD1. CDR3 DNA: TGTGCCAGCACCCTGAGGACAGGATTTAATGGCTACACCTTC. Protein sequence: CASTLRTGFNGYTF.